This is a list of T cell receptor beta chains from one sample in a study of T-cell memory formation after mild COVID-19. TCRdb called the 5' RACE reads again in MiXCR, with one record for every CDR3 protein. In the table there are roughly 50,000 distinct CDR3 sequences, 12% of which are singletons. Sequenced input: PBMCs or a T cell subset sorted from them (not recorded which). The receptors here all came from a man aged 18 to 29 who had mild COVID-19 (a few samples of this study predate the infection). Cell type and time point are not known. Each CDR3 is given with its conserved first and last residue. A D gene is named only where the DNA matches it firmly. Clone size is not always given. Where it is, it says once, few, many or a class for expanded clones.

D	size	V	J	CDR3	DNA
.	.	TRBV6-5	TRBJ1-5	CASKGAGGQPQHF	TGTGCCAGCAAAGGTGCGGGGGGCCAGCCCCAGCATTTT
.	.	TRBV7-9	TRBJ1-1	CASSLRGGRSSEAFF	TGTGCCAGCAGTCTAAGGGGGGGAAGGAGCTCTGAAGCTTTCTTT
.	.	TRBV9	TRBJ2-5	CASSELGGTETQYF	TGTGCCAGCAGCGAACTCGGGGGAACCGAGACCCAGTACTTC
TRBD1	many	TRBV2	TRBJ2-1	CACRDRGYNEQFF	TGTGCCTGCCGGGACAGGGGATACAATGAGCAGTTCTTC
.	few	TRBV7-3	TRBJ2-4	CASSSTPTTLIQYF	TGTGCCAGCAGCTCCACGCCAACAACCTTGATTCAGTACTTC
.	.	TRBV5-1	TRBJ2-5	CASILVAGKEETQYF	.
TRBD1	.	TRBV20-1	TRBJ1-1	CSARDPTGAGTEAFF	TGCAGTGCTAGAGACCCGACAGGGGCAGGCACTGAAGCTTTCTTT
.	few	TRBV28	TRBJ1-2	CASSFRGYSDTFYGYTF	TGTGCCAGCAGTTTCAGAGGGTATTCGGACACCTTCTATGGCTACACCTTC
.	.	TRBV7-2	TRBJ2-1	CASRGYNEQFF	TGTGCCAGCAGGGGATACAATGAGCAGTTCTTC
.	few	TRBV2	TRBJ1-1	CASSGSTPGQEAFF	TGTGCCAGCAGTGGGTCCACTCCGGGACAAGAAGCTTTCTTT
.	few	TRBV7-9	TRBJ2-3	CASSSGGRATDTQYF	TGTGCCAGCAGCTCCGGCGGGCGAGCCACAGATACGCAGTATTTT
TRBD1	many	TRBV12-3/TRBV12-4	TRBJ2-4	CASSPPRRTGGAKNIQYF	TGTGCCAGCAGTCCTCCCCGTCGGACAGGGGGAGCCAAAAACATTCAGTACTTC
TRBD2	.	TRBV5-4	TRBJ2-3	CASSLRGGAGDTQYF	TGTGCCAGCAGCTTACGCGGGGGGGCCGGAGATACGCAGTATTTT
TRBD1	.	TRBV28	TRBJ2-1	CASSIYADRYNEQFF	TGTGCCAGCAGTATCTACGCGGACAGGTACAATGAGCAGTTCTTC
.	many	TRBV6-5	TRBJ2-7	CASRPSLASHEQYF	TGTGCCAGCAGACCCTCCCTAGCGAGCCACGAGCAGTACTTC
.	many	TRBV7-2	TRBJ2-1	CASSPRGSYNEQFF	TGTGCCAGCAGCCCAAGGGGAAGTTACAATGAGCAGTTCTTC
TRBD2	.	TRBV4-2	TRBJ2-3	CASSQRSGGPADTQYF	TGTGCCAGCAGCCAACGTAGCGGGGGTCCCGCAGATACGCAGTATTTT
.	few	TRBV6-6	TRBJ1-5	CASRPWGGTRNQPQHF	TGTGCCAGCAGACCGTGGGGGGGCACTCGCAATCAGCCCCAGCATTTT
.	.	TRBV2	TRBJ2-7	CASTSLTSYEQYF	TGTGCCAGCACCAGCCTCACCAGCTACGAGCAGTACTTC
TRBD1	.	TRBV5-1	TRBJ1-2	CASSLDRGRGYGYTF	TGCGCCAGCAGCTTGGACAGGGGGCGCGGATATGGCTACACCTTC
TRBD1	.	TRBV15	TRBJ1-2	CATSTGQGYGYTF	TGTGCCACCAGCACTGGACAGGGGTATGGCTACACCTTC
TRBD2	many	TRBV6-4	TRBJ2-1	CASSETTSGEQFF	TGTGCCAGCTCAGAAACAACTAGCGGGGAGCAGTTCTTC
.	few	TRBV6-4	TRBJ1-1	CASSDSWVSLGANTEAFF	TGTGCCAGCAGTGACTCGTGGGTTAGTTTGGGCGCGAACACTGAAGCTTTCTTT
TRBD2	.	TRBV4-2	TRBJ2-2	CASNTETSETGELFF	TGTGCCAGCAATACGGAGACTAGCGAAACCGGGGAGCTGTTTTTT
.	many	TRBV25-1	TRBJ2-5	CASSGRDQGETQYF	TGTGCCAGCAGTGGTCGGGACCAAGGGGAGACCCAGTACTTC
TRBD2	many	TRBV12-3/TRBV12-4	TRBJ2-3	CASSSLGAGGTDTQYF	TGTGCCAGCAGTTCCCTCGGAGCGGGGGGCACAGATACGCAGTATTTT
TRBD2	many	TRBV7-6	TRBJ2-1	CASSAIPLAGRSDEQFF	TGTGCCAGCAGCGCTATACCCCTAGCGGGGAGGTCGGATGAGCAGTTCTTC
.	few	TRBV28	TRBJ2-3	CASSFWITDTQYF	TGTGCCAGCAGTTTCTGGATCACAGATACGCAGTATTTT
TRBD2	many	TRBV5-1	TRBJ2-5	CASSPSGGAGETQYF	TGCGCCAGCAGCCCAAGCGGGGGGGCCGGAGAGACCCAGTACTTC
TRBD1	.	TRBV7-9	TRBJ1-1	CASSAQGETEAFF	TGTGCCAGCAGCGCGCAGGGGGAAACTGAAGCTTTCTTT
.	many	TRBV7-3	TRBJ2-2	CASSSGWTGELFF	TGTGCCAGCAGCTCCGGGTGGACCGGGGAGCTGTTTTTT
.	.	TRBV20-1	TRBJ1-2	CSARWLLYGYTF	TGCAGTGCTAGGTGGCTCCTCTATGGCTACACCTTC
.	.	TRBV11-2	TRBJ2-5	CASSLARTMVGGRETQYF	TGTGCCAGCAGCTTAGCCCGCACTATGGTGGGGGGTAGGGAGACCCAGTACTTC
.	few	TRBV11-3	TRBJ2-1	CASSADNEQFF	TGTGCCAGCAGCGCCGACAATGAGCAGTTCTTC
TRBD2	.	TRBV3-1	TRBJ2-5	CASSRLAGNQETQYF	TGTGCCAGCAGCCGGCTAGCGGGGAACCAAGAGACCCAGTACTTC
.	many	TRBV10-2	TRBJ2-5	CASSLQGFETQYF	TGCGCCAGCAGTTTGCAGGGCTTCGAGACCCAGTACTTC
.	few	TRBV6-4	TRBJ2-5	CASSDSKGWETQYF	TGTGCCAGCAGTGACTCGAAGGGCTGGGAGACCCAGTACTTC
.	.	TRBV3-1	TRBJ1-1	CASSRQLNTEAFF	TGTGCCAGCAGCCGGCAGCTGAACACTGAAGCTTTCTTT
.	many	TRBV6-6	TRBJ2-7	CASSVGTTSYEQYF	TGTGCCAGCAGTGTCGGGACAACGTCCTACGAGCAGTACTTC
.	.	TRBV29-1	TRBJ2-1	CSVVVVRQFF	TGCAGCGTTGTAGTGGTAAGGCAGTTCTTC
.	few	TRBV2	TRBJ2-5	CASTWGGPFRETQYF	TGTGCCAGCACCTGGGGGGGGCCGTTTCGAGAGACCCAGTACTTC
.	few	TRBV27	TRBJ1-1	CASREAGFTEAFF	TGTGCCAGCAGGGAGGCAGGATTTACTGAAGCTTTCTTT
TRBD2	many	TRBV4-1	TRBJ2-2	CASSQAGGRTGELFF	TGCGCCAGCAGCCAAGCGGGGGGGCGCACCGGGGAGCTGTTTTTT
TRBD1	.	TRBV20-1	TRBJ1-5	CSARDRTGGLGQPQHF	TGCAGTGCTAGAGATCGGACAGGGGGCCTTGGGCAGCCCCAGCATTTT
TRBD2	many	TRBV5-6	TRBJ2-5	CASSTLAGGQTQYF	TGTGCCAGCAGCACACTAGCGGGGGGCCAGACCCAGTACTTC
TRBD2	.	TRBV14	TRBJ2-3	CASSRRSGEGDTQYF	TGTGCCAGCAGCCGCCGAAGCGGGGAAGGAGATACGCAGTATTTT
TRBD1	.	TRBV7-9	TRBJ1-1	CASSLQGDTEAFF	TGTGCCAGCAGCTTACAGGGGGACACTGAAGCTTTCTTT